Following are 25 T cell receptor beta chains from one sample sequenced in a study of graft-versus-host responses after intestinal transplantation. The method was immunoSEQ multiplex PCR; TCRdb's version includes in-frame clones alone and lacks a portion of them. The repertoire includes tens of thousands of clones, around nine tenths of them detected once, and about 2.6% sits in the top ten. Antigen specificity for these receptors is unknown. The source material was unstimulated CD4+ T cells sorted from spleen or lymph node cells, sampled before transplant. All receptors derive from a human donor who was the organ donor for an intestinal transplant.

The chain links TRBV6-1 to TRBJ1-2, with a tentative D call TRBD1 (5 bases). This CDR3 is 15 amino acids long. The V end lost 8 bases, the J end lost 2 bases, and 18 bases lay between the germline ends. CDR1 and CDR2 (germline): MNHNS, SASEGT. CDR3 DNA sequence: TGTGCCAGCTGGGACGGTGGGCAGGGAAACTATGGCTACACCTTC. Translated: CASWDGGQGNYGYTF.

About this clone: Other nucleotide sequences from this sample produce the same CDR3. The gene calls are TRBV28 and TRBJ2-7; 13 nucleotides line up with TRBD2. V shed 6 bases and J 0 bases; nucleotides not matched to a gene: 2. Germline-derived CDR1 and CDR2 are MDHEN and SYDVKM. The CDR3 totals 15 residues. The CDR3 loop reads CASSRTSGSSYEQYF. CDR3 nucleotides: TGTGCCAGCAGCAGGACTAGCGGGAGCTCCTACGAGCAGTACTTC.

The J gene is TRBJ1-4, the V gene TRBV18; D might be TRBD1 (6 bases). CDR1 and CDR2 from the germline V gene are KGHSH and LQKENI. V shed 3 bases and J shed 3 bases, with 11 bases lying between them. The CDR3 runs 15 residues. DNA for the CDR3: TGTGCCAGCTCACCTCAAGGGGGGGCTAATGAAAAACTGTTTTTT. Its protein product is CASSPQGGANEKLFF. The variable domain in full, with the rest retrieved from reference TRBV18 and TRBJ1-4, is NAGVMQNPRHLVRRRGQEARLRCSPMKGHSHVYWYRQLPEEGLKFMVYLQKENIIDESGMPKERFSAEFPKEGPSILRIQQVVRGDSAAYFCASSPQGGANEKLFFGSGTQLSVL.

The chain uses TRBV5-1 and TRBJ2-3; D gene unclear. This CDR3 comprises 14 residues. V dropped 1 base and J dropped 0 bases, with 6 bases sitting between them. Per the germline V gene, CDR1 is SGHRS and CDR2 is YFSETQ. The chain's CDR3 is CASSLSISTDTQYF. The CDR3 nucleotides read TGCGCCAGCAGCTTGTCCATAAGCACAGATACGCAGTATTTT. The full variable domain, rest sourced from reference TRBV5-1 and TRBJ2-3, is KAGVTQTPRYLIKTRGQQVTLSCSPISGHRSVSWYQQTPGQGLQFLFEYFSETQRNKGNFPGRFSGRQFSNSRSEMNVSTLELGDSALYLCASSLSISTDTQYFGPGTRLTVL.

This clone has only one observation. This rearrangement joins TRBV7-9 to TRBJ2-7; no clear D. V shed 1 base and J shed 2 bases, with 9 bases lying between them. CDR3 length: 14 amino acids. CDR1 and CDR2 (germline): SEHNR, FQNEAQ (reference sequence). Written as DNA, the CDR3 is TGTGCCAGCAGCTTAGTTTCCCCGCCCTACGAGCAGTACTTC. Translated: CASSLVSPPYEQYF.

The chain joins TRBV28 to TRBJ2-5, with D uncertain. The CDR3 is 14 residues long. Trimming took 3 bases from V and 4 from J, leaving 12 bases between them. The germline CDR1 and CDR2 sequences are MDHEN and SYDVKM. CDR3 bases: TGTGCCAGCAGTTTGGACCTCTCGAGAGAGACCCAGTACTTC. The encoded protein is CASSLDLSRETQYF.

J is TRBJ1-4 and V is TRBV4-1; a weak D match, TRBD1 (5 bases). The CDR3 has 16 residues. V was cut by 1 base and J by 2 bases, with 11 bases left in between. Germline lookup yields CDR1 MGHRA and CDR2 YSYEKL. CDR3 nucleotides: TGCGCCAGCAGCCAAGGCAGGGTTGTCACTAATGAAAAACTGTTTTTT. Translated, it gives CASSQGRVVTNEKLFF.

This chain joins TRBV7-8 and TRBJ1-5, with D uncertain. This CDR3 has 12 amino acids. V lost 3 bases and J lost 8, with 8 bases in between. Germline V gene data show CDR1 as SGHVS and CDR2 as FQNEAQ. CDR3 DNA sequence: TGTGCCAGCAGCTTGGTATCAGAGCCCCAGCATTTT. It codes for CASSLVSEPQHF.

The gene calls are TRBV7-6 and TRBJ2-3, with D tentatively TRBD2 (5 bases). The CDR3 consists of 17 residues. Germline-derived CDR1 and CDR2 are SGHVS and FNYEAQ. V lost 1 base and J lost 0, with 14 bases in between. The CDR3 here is CASSLGTRGQSTDTQYF. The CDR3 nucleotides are TGTGCCAGCAGCTTAGGGACCAGAGGGCAGAGCACAGATACGCAGTATTTT.

The CDR3 DNA is TGTGCCAGCAGAAGACAGAGAGATAATTCACCCCTCCACTTT. This sequence encodes CASRRQRDNSPLHF. The rearrangement joins TRBV27 to TRBJ1-6; possible D gene TRBD1, 5 bases. Germline CDR1 and CDR2: MNHEY and SMNVEV (reference sequence). CDR3 length: 14 residues. V was clipped by 6 bases and J by 5 bases, with 11 bases between them.

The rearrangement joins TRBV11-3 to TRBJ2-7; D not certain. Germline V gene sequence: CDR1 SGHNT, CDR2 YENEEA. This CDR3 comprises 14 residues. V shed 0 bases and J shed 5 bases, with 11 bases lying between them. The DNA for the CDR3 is TGTGCCAGCAGCTTAGAGCCAGGTTCCAACGAGCAGTACTTC. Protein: CASSLEPGSNEQYF. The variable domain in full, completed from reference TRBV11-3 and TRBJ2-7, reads EAGVVQSPRYKIIEKKQPVAFWCNPISGHNTLYWYLQNLGQGPELLIRYENEEAVDDSQLPKDRFSAERLKGVDSTLKIQPAELGDSAVYLCASSLEPGSNEQYFGPGTRLTVT.

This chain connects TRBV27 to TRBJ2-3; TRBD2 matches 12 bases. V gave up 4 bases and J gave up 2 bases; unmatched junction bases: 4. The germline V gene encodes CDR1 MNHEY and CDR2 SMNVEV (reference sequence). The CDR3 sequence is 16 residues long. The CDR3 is CASSSGLAGYTDTQYF. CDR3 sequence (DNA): TGTGCCAGCAGTTCGGGACTAGCGGGTTACACAGATACGCAGTATTTT.

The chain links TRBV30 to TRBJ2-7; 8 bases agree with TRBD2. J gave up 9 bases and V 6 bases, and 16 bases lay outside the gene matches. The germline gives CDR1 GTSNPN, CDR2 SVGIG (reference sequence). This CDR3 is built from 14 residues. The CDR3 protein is CACLGRVLPTTQYF. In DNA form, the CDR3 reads TGTGCCTGTCTCGGGAGGGTCCTTCCTACGACGCAGTACTTC.

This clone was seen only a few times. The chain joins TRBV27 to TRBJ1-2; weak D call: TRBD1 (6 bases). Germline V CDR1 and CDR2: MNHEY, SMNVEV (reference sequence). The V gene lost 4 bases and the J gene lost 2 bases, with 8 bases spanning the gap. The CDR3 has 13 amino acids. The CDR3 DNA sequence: TGTGCCAGCAGTTGGGACAAAAACTATGGCTACACCTTC. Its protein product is CASSWDKNYGYTF.

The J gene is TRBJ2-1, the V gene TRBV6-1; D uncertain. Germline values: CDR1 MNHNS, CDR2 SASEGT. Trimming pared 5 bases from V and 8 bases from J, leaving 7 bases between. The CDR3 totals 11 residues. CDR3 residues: CASSRSDEQFF. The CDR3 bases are TGTGCCAGCAGTCGGAGTGATGAGCAGTTCTTC.

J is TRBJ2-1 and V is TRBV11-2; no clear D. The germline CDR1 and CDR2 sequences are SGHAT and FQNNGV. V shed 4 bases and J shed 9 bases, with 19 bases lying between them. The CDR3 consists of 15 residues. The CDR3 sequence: CASSSGVSTRLEQFF. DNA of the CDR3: TGTGCCAGCAGCTCTGGGGTTAGTACAAGGCTTGAGCAGTTCTTC.

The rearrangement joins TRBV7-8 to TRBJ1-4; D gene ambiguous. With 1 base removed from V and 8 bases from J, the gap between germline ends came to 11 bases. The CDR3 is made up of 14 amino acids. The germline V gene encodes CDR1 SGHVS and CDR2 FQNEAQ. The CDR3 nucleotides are TGTGCCAGCAGCTTAGAAGGGTTCGGAGAAAAACTGTTTTTT. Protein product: CASSLEGFGEKLFF.

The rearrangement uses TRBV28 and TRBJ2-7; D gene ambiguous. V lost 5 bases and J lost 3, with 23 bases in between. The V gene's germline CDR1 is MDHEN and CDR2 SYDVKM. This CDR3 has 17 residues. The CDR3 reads CASSMSTDPLLFYEQYF. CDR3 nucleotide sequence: TGTGCCAGCAGTATGTCGACGGACCCCCTCTTGTTCTACGAGCAGTACTTC.

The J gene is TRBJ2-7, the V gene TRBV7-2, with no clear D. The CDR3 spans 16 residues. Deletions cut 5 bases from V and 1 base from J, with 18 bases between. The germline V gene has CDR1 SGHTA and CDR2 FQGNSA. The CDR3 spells CASSHASALESYEQYF. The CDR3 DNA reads TGTGCCAGCAGCCATGCCTCCGCGCTCGAATCCTACGAGCAGTACTTC. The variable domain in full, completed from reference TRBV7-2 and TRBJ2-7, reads GAGVSQSPSNKVTEKGKDVELRCDPISGHTALYWYRQSLGQGLEFLIYFQGNSAPDKSGLPSDRFSAERTGGSVSTLTIQRTQQEDSAVYLCASSHASALESYEQYFGPGTRLTVT.

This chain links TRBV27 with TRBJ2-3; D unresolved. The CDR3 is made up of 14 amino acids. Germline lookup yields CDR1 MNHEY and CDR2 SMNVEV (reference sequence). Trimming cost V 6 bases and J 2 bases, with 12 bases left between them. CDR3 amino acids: CASSQPIDTDTQYF. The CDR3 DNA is TGTGCCAGCAGCCAACCCATCGACACAGATACGCAGTATTTT.

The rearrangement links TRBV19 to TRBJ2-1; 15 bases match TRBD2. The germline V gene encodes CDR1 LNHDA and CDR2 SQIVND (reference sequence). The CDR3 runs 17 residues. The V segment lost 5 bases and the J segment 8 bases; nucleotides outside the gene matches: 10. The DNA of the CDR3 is TGTGCCAGTAGTCCCCGGACTAGCGGGAGGGTTAGAGATGAGCAGTTCTTC. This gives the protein CASSPRTSGRVRDEQFF.

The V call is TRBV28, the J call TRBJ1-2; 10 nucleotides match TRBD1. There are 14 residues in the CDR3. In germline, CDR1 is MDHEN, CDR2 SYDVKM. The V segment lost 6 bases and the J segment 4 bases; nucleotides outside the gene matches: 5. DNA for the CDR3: TGTGCCAGCAGCCGGGACAGGGGTGCCTATGGCTACACCTTC. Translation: CASSRDRGAYGYTF.

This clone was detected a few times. CDR3 DNA sequence: TGTGCCATCATTAGCGGGAGGAACATTCAGTACTTC. This sequence encodes CAIISGRNIQYF. The gene calls are TRBV10-3 and TRBJ2-4; 10 bases are a match to TRBD2. The CDR3 covers 12 residues. CDR1 is ENHRY, CDR2 SYGVKD, per germline. V shed 7 bases and J 7 bases; nucleotides not matched to a gene: 1.

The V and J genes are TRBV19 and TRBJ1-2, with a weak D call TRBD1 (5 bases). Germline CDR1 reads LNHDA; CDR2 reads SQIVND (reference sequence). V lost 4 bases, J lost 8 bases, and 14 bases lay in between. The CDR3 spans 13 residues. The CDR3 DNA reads TGTGCCAGTAGTAGGGGGTTAGGGGACGGCTACACCTTC. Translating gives CASSRGLGDGYTF.

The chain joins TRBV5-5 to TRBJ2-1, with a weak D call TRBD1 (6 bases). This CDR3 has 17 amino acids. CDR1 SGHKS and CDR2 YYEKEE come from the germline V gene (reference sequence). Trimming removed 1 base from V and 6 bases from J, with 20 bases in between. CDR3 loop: CASSLFLGTQGSNEQFF. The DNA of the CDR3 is TGTGCCAGCAGCTTGTTTCTCGGGACCCAGGGGAGCAATGAGCAGTTCTTC.